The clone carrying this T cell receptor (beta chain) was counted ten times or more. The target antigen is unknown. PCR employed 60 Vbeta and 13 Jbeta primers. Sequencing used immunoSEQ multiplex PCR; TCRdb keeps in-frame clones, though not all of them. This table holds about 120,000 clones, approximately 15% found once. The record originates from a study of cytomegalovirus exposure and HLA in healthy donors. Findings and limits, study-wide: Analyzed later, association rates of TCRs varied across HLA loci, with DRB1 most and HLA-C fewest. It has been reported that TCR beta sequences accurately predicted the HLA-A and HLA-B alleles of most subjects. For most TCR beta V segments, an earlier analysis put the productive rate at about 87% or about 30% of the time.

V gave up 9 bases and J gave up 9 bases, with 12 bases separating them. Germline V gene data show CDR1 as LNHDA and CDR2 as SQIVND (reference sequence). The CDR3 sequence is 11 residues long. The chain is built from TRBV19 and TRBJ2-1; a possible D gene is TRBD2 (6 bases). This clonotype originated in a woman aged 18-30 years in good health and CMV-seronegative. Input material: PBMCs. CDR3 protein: CASRPRGEQFF. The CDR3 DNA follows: TGTGCCAGCAGGCCGCGGGGTGAGCAGTTCTTC.